This T cell receptor (beta chain) stems from a study of T cell clones after liver transplantation. Study details: In this trial, immunosuppression withdrawal was attempted within 2 years of liver transplant.

Some clones are missing from TCRdb's copy, which holds only in-frame ones; the method was immunoSEQ multiplex PCR. The table lists over 15,000 clones, over 75% of them singletons, with over 10% in the top ten. Study-level results: Low donor cell numbers restricted donor-reactive repertoire measurement in a couple of subjects.

The CDR3 totals 14 residues. Per germline, CDR1 MGHDK and CDR2 SYGVNS. The J segment lost 8 bases and the V segment lost 6 bases, leaving 12 bases of the junction unmatched. This clone has a single count. Antigen unknown. CD3+CD4+ and CD3+CD8+ cells were FACS-sorted from thawed unstimulated PBMCs. Here the sequenced sample was CD8+ T cells from blood, taken before liver transplant. The TCR originated in a human donor who received a liver transplant. The V call is TRBV25-1, the J call TRBJ1-1, with TRBD1 identical over 7 bases. CDR3 residues: CASRSGRGSLEAFF. As DNA, the CDR3 is TGTGCCAGCAGGTCCGGCAGGGGGAGCCTGGAAGCTTTCTTT.